This T cell receptor beta chain was retrieved from a study of blood T cell repertoires in COVID-19. On the study more broadly: Sources were T cells, B-cell-depleted T cells, or PBMCs; the material itself was cDNA or gDNA.

Sequencing was performed with immunoSEQ multiplex PCR; in TCRdb, only in-frame clones are kept and a portion is missing. This table has approximately 480,000 clones, about 88% appearing once. V was cut by 1 base and J by 4 bases, with 12 bases left in between. The CDR3 totals 14 residues. Germline CDR1 is SGHKS and CDR2 is YYEKEE (reference sequence). Sequencing was carried out using peripheral blood. The TCR sequence derives from a man aged 18 to 29 with COVID-19, enrolled during active disease. The rearrangement uses TRBV5-5 and TRBJ2-7, with D perhaps matching TRBD1 (5 bases). In DNA form, the CDR3 reads TGTGCCAGCAGCTTGTTTCAGGGCAGATACGAGCAGTACTTC. This translates into CASSLFQGRYEQYF.